This T cell receptor beta chain is from a study of CD8 T cells in ankylosing spondylitis. Unmatched junction bases numbered 6, after V lost 0 bases and J lost 7 bases. This CDR3 region has 15 residues. The V gene's germline CDR1 is MNHEY and CDR2 SVGAGI. Findings and limits, study-wide: Under 10 highly homologous variants formed a TCR beta motif that appeared characteristic of ankylosing spondylitis blood.

There are many counts of this clonotype. Its target is unknown. Each CDR3 protein gets one entry after TCRdb re-called the 5' RACE reads with MiXCR. The profile shows 700,000 to 850,000 distinct CDR3 sequences, over 9.5% of them singletons. The sequence derives from a male donor with ankylosing spondylitis. The sample comprised blood, either unsorted or a sorted T cell fraction (not recorded which). This chain joins TRBV6-5 and TRBJ1-5; TRBD1 matches 7 bases. As DNA, the CDR3 is TGTGCCAGCAGTTACTCGACACAGGGGAAGCAGCCCCAGCATTTT. It translates to CASSYSTQGKQPQHF.